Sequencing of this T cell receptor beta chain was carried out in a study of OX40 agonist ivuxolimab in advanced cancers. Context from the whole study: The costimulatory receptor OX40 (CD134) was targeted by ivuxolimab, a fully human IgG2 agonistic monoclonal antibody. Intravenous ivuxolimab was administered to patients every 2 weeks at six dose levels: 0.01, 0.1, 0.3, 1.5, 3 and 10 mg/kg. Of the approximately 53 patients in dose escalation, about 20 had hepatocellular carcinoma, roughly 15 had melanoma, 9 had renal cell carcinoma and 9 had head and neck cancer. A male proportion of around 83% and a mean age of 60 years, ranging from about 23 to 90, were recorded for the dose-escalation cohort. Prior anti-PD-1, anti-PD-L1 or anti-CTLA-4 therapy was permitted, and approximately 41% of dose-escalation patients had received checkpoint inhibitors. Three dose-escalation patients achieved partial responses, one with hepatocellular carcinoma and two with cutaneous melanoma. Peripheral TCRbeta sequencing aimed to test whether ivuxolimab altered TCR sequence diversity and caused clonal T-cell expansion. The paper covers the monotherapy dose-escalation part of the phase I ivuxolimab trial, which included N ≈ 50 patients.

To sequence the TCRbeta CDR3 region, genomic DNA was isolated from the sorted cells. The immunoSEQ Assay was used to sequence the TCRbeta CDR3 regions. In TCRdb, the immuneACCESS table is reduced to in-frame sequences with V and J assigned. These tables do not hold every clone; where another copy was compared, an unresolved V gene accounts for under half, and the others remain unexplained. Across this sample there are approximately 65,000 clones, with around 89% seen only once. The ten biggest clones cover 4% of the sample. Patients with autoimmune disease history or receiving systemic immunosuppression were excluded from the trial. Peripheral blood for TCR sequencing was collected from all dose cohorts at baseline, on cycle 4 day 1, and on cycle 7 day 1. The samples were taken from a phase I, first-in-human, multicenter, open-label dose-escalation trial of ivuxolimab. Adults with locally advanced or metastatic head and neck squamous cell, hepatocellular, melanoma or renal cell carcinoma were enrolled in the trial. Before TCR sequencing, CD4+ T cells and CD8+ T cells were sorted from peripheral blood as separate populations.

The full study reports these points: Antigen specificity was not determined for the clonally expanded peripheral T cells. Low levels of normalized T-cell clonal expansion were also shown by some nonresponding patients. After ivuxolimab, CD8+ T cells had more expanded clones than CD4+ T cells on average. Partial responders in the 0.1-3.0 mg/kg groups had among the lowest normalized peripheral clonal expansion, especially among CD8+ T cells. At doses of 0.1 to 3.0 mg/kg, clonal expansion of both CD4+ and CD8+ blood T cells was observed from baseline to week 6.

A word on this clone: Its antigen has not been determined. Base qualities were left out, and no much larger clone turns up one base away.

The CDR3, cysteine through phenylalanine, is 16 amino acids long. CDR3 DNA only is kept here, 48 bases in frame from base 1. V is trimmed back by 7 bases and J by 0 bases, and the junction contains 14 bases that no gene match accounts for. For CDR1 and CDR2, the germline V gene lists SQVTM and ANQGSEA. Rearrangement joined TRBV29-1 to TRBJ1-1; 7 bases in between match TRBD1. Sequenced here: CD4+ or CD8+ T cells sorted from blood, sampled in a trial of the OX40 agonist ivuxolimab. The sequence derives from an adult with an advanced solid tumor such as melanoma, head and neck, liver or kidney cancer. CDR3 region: CSGKGAEHQLNTEAFF. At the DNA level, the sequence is TGCAGCGGGAAGGGGGCAGAACACCAATTGAACACTGAAGCTTTCTTT.